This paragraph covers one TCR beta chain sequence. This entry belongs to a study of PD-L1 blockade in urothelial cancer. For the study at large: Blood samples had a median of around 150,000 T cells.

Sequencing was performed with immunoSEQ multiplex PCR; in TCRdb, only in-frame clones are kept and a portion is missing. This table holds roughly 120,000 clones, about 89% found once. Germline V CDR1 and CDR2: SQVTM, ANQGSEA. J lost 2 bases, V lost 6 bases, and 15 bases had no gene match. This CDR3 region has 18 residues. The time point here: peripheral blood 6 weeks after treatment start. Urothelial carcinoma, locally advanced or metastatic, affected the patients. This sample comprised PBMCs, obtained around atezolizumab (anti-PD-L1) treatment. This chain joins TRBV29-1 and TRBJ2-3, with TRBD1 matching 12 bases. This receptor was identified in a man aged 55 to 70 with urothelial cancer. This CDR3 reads CSVRGQGAVLQLTDTQYF. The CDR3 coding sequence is TGCAGCGTGCGGGGACAGGGGGCTGTACTCCAACTCACAGATACGCAGTATTTT.